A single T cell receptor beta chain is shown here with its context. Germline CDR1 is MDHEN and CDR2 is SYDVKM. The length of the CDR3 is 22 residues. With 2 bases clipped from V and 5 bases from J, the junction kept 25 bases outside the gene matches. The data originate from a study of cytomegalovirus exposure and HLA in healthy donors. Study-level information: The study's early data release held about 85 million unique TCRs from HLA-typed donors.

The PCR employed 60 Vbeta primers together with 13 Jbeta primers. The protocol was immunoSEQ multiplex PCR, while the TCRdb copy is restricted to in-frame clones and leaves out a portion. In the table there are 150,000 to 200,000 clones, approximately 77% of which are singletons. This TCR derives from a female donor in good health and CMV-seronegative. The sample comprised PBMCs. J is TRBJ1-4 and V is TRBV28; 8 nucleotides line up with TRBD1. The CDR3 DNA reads TGTGCCAGCAGTTTAGGCCTTATACTTAAGCTCAGGGGGCGCGCGGGGAATGAAAAACTGTTTTTT. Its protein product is CASSLGLILKLRGRAGNEKLFF.